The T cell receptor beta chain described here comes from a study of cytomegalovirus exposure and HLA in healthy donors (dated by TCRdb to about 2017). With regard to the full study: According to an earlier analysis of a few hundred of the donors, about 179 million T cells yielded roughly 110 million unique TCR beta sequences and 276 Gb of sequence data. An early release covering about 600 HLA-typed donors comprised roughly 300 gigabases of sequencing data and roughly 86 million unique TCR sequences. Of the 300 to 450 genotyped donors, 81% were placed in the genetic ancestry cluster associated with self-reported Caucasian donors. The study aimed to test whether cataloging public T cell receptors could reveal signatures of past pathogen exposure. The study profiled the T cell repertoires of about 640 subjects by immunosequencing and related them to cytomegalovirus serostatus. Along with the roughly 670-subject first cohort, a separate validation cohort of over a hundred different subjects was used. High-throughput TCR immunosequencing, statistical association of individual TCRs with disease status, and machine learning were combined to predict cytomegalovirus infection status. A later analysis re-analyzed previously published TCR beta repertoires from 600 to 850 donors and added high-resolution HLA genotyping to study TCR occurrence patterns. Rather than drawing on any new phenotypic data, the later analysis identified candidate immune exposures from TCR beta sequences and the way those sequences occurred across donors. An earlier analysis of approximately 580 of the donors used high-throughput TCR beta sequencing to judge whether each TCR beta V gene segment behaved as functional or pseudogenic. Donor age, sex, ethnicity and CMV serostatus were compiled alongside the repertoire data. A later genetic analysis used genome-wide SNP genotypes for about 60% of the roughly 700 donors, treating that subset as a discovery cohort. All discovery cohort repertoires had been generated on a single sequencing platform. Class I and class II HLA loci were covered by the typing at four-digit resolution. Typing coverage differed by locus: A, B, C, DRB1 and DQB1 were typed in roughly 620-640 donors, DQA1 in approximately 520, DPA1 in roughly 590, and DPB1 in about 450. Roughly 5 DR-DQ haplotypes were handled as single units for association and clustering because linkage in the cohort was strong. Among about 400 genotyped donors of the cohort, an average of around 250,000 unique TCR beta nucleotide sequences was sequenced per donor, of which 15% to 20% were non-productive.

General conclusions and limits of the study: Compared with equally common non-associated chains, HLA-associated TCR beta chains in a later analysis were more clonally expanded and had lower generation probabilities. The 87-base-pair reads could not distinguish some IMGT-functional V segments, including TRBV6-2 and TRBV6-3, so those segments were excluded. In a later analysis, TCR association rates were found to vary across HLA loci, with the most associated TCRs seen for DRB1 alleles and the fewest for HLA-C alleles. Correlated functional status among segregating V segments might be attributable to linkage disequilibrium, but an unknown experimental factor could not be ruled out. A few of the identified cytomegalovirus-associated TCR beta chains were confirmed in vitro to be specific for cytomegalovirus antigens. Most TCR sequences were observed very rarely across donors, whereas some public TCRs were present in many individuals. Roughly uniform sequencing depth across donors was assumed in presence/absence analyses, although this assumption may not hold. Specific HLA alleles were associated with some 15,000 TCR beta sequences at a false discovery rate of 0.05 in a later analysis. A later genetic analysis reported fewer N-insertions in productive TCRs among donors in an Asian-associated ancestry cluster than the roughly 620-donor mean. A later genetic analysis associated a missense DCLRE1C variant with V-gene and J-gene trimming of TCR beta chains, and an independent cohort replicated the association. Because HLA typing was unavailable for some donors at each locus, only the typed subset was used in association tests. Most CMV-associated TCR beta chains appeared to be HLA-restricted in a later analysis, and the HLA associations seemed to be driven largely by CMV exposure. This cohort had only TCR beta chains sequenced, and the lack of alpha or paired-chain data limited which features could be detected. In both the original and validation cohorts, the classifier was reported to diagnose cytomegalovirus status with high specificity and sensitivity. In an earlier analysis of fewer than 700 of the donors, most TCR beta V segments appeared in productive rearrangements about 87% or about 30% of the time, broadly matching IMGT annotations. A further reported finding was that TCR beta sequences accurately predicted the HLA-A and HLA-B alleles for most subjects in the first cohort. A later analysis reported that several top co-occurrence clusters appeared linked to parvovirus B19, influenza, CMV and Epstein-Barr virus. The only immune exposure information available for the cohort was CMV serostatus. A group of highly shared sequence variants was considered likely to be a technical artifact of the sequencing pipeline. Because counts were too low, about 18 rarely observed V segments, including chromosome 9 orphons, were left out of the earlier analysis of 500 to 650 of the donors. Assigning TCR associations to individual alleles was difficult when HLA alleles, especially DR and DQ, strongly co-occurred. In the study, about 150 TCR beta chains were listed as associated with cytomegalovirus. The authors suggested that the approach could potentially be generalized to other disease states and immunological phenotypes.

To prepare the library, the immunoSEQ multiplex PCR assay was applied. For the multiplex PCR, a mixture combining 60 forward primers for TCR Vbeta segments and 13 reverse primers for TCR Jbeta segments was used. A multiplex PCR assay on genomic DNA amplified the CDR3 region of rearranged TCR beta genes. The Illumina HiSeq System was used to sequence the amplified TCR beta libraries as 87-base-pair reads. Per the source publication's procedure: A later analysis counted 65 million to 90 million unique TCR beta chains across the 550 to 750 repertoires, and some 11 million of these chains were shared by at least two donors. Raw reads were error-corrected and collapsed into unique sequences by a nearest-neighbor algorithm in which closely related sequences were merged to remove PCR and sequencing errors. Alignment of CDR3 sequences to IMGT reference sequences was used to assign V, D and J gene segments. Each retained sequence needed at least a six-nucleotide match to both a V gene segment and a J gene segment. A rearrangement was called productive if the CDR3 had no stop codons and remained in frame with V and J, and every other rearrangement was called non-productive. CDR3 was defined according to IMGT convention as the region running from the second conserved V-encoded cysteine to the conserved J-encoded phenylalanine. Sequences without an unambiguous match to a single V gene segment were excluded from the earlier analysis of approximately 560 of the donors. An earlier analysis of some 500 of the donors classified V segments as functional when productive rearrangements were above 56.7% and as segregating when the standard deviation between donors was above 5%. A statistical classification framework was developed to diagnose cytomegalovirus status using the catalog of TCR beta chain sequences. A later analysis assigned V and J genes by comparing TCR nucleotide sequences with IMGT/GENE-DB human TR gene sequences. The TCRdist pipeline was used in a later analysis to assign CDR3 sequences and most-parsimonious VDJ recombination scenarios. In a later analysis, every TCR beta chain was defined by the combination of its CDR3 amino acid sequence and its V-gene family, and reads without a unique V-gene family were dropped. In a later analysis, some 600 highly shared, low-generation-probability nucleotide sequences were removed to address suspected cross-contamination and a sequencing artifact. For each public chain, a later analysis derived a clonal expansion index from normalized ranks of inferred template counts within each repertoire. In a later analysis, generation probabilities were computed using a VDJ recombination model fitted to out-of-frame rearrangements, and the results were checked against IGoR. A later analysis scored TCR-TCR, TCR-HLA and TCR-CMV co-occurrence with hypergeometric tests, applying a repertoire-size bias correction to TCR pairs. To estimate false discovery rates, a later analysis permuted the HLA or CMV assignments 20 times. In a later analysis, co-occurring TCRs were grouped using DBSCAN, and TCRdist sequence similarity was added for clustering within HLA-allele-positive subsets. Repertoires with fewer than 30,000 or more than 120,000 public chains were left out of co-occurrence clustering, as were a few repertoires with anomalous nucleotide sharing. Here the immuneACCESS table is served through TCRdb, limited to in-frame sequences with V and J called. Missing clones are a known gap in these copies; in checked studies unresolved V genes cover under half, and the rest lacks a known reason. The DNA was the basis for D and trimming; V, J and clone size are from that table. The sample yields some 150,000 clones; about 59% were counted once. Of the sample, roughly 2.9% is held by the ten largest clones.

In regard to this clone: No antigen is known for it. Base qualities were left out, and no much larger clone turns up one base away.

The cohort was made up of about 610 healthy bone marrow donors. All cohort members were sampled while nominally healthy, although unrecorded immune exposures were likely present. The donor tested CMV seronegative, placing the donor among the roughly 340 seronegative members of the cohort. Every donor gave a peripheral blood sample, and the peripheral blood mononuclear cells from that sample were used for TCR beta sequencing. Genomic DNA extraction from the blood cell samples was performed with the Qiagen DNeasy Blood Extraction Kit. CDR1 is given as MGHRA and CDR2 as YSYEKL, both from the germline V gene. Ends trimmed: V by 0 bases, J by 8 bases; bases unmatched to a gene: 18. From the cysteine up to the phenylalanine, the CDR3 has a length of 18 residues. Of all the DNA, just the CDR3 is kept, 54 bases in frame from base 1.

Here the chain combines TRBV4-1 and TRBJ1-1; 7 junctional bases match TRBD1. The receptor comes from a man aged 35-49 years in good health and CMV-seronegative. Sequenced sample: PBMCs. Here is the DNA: TGCGCCAGCAGCCAAGATACGGTTCTTGGCCCAGGGGGTAGCGAAGCTTTCTTT. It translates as CASSQDTVLGPGGSEAFF.